The 5 T cell receptor beta chains in this list originate from one sample, sequenced in a study of cytomegalovirus exposure and HLA in healthy donors. 13 Jbeta primers and 60 Vbeta primers were used for the PCR. TCRdb's table, derived via immunoSEQ multiplex PCR, lists solely in-frame clones and lacks some. The table has more than 150,000 clones, more than 65% seen once. Material for sequencing was PBMCs. The source is a woman aged 30 to 39 in good health and CMV-seropositive.

The J gene is TRBJ2-7, the V gene TRBV6-1; D perhaps matches TRBD2 (5 bases). Germline V gene data show CDR1 as MNHNS and CDR2 as SASEGT. Trimming shortened V by 4 bases and J by 6 bases, and 10 bases separated the two germline ends. There are 12 residues in the CDR3. The CDR3 DNA is TGTGCCAGCAGTGGGGAGTCCGTCGAGCAGTACTTC. Its translation is CASSGESVEQYF.

The rearrangement uses TRBV4-1 and TRBJ2-2, with 10 bases matching TRBD1. CDR3 length: 17 residues. Looked up from germline, CDR1 is MGHRA and CDR2 is YSYEKL. The V gene end was trimmed by 3 bases and the J gene end by 7 bases; junction bases not matched to a gene: 11. CDR3 sequence: CASSHQGQGYVVGELFF. CDR3 bases: TGCGCCAGCAGCCACCAGGGACAGGGGTATGTTGTCGGGGAGCTGTTTTTT.

This chain joins TRBV28 and TRBJ2-7; a possible D gene is TRBD1 (6 bases). CDR3 length: 14 residues. The germline CDR1 and CDR2 sequences are MDHEN and SYDVKM. Trimming took off 4 bases at V and 3 bases at J, with 13 bases between the two ends. This chain's CDR3 is CASSSGTIVYEQYF. As DNA, the CDR3 is TGTGCCAGCAGTTCCGGGACAATTGTCTACGAGCAGTACTTC.

This chain uses TRBV5-4 with TRBJ1-3, with a weak D call TRBD1 (6 bases). Germline V gene lookup returns CDR1 SGHNT and CDR2 YYREEE (reference sequence). V dropped 4 bases and J dropped 6 bases, with 20 bases sitting between them. This CDR3 is 16 amino acids long. This chain's CDR3 is CASSREGGRGANTIYF. The CDR3 DNA is TGTGCCAGCAGCCGGGAGGGGGGCAGGGGAGCAAACACCATATATTTT. The whole variable domain, remainder taken from reference TRBV5-4 and TRBJ1-3, is ETGVTQSPTHLIKTRGQQVTLRCSSQSGHNTVSWYQQALGQGPQFIFQYYREEENGRGNFPPRFSGLQFPNYSSELNVNALELDDSALYLCASSREGGRGANTIYFGEGSWLTVV.

V gene TRBV15 combines with J gene TRBJ1-5, with D uncertain. Germline CDR1 LNHNV, CDR2 YYDKDF (reference sequence). CDR3 length equals 15 residues. Trimming removed 1 base from V and 6 bases from J, with 13 bases in between. As DNA, the CDR3 is TGTGCCACCAGCAGAGGAGGGCCCGCGGGTCAGCCCCAGCATTTT. It is translated as CATSRGGPAGQPQHF.